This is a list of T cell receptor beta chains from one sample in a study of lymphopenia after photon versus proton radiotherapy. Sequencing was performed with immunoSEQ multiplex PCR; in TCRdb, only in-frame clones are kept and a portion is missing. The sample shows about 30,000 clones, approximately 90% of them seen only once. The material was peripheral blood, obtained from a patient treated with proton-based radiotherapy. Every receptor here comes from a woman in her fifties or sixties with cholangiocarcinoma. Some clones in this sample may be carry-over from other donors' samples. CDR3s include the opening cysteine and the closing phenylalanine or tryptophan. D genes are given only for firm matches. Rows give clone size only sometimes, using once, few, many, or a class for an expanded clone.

CDR3aa: CASSYARGTEAFF; CDR3nt: TGTGCCAGCAGCTACGCCCGGGGCACTGAAGCTTTCTTT; d_gene: -; v_gene: TRBV7-2; j_gene: TRBJ1-1; abundance: -
CDR3aa: CASSLAQGGTYEQYF; CDR3nt: TGTGCCAGCAGCTTGGCCCAGGGGGGGACCTACGAGCAGTACTTC; d_gene: -; v_gene: TRBV5-4; j_gene: TRBJ2-7; abundance: -
CDR3aa: CASSAANYEQYF; CDR3nt: TGCGCCAGCAGTGCAGCCAACTACGAGCAGTACTTC; d_gene: -; v_gene: TRBV10-1; j_gene: TRBJ2-7; abundance: -
CDR3aa: CASKVAGAYNEQFF; CDR3nt: TGTGCCAGTAAGGTAGCGGGGGCCTACAATGAGCAGTTCTTC; d_gene: TRBD2; v_gene: TRBV19; j_gene: TRBJ2-1; abundance: -
CDR3aa: CASSITRNNSPLHF; CDR3nt: TGTGCCAGTAGTATAACCCGGAATAATTCACCCCTCCACTTT; d_gene: -; v_gene: TRBV19; j_gene: TRBJ1-6; abundance: -
CDR3aa: CASGQQQGAGELFF; CDR3nt: TGTGCCAGCGGTCAACAACAGGGTGCCGGGGAGCTGTTTTTT; d_gene: -; v_gene: TRBV25-1; j_gene: TRBJ2-2; abundance: -
CDR3aa: CASSPPMGTGGEKLFF; CDR3nt: TGCGCCAGCAGCCCTCCCATGGGGACAGGGGGCGAAAAACTGTTTTTT; d_gene: TRBD1; v_gene: TRBV4-1; j_gene: TRBJ1-4; abundance: -
CDR3aa: CAWSSVTEAFF; CDR3nt: TGTGCCTGGAGTTCGGTCACTGAAGCTTTCTTT; d_gene: -; v_gene: TRBV30; j_gene: TRBJ1-1; abundance: few
CDR3aa: CASSQEQGARYGYTF; CDR3nt: TGCGCCAGCAGCCAAGAACAGGGGGCGCGGTATGGCTACACCTTC; d_gene: TRBD1; v_gene: TRBV4-1; j_gene: TRBJ1-2; abundance: -
CDR3aa: CASSQTAGGGGYTF; CDR3nt: TGTGCCAGCAGCCAGACGGCGGGCGGAGGCGGCTACACCTTC; d_gene: -; v_gene: TRBV4-2; j_gene: TRBJ1-2; abundance: -
CDR3aa: CASSQGGVRDTQYF; CDR3nt: TGTGCCAGCAGCCAAGGCGGGGTAAGAGATACGCAGTATTTT; d_gene: -; v_gene: TRBV4-2; j_gene: TRBJ2-3; abundance: -
CDR3aa: CASSRTLNTEAFF; CDR3nt: TGTGCCAGCAGCCGAACCTTGAACACTGAAGCTTTCTTT; d_gene: -; v_gene: TRBV11-2; j_gene: TRBJ1-1; abundance: -
CDR3aa: CASSSTGGAAEAFF; CDR3nt: TGTGCCAGCAGCTCGACAGGGGGCGCCGCTGAAGCTTTCTTT; d_gene: TRBD1; v_gene: TRBV5-6; j_gene: TRBJ1-1; abundance: -
CDR3aa: CSVTSGRAGELFF; CDR3nt: TGCAGCGTTACTAGCGGGAGGGCCGGGGAGCTGTTTTTT; d_gene: TRBD2; v_gene: TRBV29-1; j_gene: TRBJ2-2; abundance: -
CDR3aa: CASSDSNRGKYEQYF; CDR3nt: TGTGCCAGCAGTGACTCAAATAGAGGAAAATACGAGCAGTACTTC; d_gene: -; v_gene: TRBV25-1; j_gene: TRBJ2-7; abundance: -
CDR3aa: CATSRALTGAASYEQYF; CDR3nt: TGTGCCACCAGCAGAGCCCTAACAGGGGCGGCCTCCTACGAGCAGTACTTC; d_gene: TRBD1; v_gene: TRBV15; j_gene: TRBJ2-7; abundance: -
CDR3aa: CASSGQGGAYEQYF; CDR3nt: TGTGCCAGCAGTGGACAGGGGGGGGCCTACGAGCAGTACTTC; d_gene: TRBD1; v_gene: TRBV2; j_gene: TRBJ2-7; abundance: -
CDR3aa: CASSGAGADTQYF; CDR3nt: TGCGCCAGCAGCGGGGCGGGGGCAGATACGCAGTATTTT; d_gene: TRBD2; v_gene: TRBV5-1; j_gene: TRBJ2-3; abundance: -
CDR3aa: CASSEAGVPEAFF; CDR3nt: TGTGCCAGCAGTGAAGCAGGGGTGCCTGAAGCTTTCTTT; d_gene: -; v_gene: TRBV6-1; j_gene: TRBJ1-1; abundance: -
CDR3aa: CASSISSGGAYEQYF; CDR3nt: TGTGCCAGTAGTATTTCGAGCGGGGGAGCCTACGAGCAGTACTTC; d_gene: TRBD2; v_gene: TRBV19; j_gene: TRBJ2-7; abundance: -